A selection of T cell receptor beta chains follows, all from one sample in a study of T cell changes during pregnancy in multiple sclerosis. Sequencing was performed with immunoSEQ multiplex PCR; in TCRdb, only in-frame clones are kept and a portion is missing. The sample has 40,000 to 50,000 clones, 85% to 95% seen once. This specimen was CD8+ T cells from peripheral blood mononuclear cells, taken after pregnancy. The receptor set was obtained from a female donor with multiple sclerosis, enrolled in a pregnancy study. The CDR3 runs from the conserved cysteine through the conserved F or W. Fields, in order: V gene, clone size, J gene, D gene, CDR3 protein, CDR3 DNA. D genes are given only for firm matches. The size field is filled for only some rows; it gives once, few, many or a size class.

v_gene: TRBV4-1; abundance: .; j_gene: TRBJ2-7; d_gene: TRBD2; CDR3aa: CASSQKMGGSEQYF; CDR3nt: TGCGCCAGCAGCCAAAAAATGGGGGGGTCCGAGCAGTACTTC
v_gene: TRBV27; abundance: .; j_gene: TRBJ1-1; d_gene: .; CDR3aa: CATQRYTEAFF; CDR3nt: TGTGCCACCCAGAGGTACACTGAAGCTTTCTTT
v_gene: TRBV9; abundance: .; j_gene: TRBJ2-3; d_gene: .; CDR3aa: CASSPSPDTQYF; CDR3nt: TGTGCCAGCAGCCCTAGCCCAGATACGCAGTATTTT
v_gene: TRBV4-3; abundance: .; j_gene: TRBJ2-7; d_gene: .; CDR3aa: CASSQDRNRAGEQYF; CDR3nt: TGCGCCAGCAGCCAAGATAGAAACAGGGCCGGAGAGCAGTACTTC
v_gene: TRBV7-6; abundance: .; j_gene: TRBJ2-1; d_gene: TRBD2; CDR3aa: CASSSSGGANEQFF; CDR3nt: TGTGCCAGCAGCTCTAGCGGGGGGGCGAATGAGCAGTTCTTC
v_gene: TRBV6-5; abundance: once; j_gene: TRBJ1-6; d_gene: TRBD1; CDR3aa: CASSYGTAYNSPLHF; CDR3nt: TGTGCCAGCAGTTACGGGACAGCCTATAATTCACCCCTCCACTTT
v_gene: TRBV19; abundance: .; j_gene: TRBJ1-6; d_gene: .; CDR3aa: CASRTSQGGSPLHF; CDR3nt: TGTGCCAGTAGAACTTCTCAGGGTGGTTCACCCCTCCACTTT
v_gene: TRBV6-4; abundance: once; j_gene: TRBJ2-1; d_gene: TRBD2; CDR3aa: CASSDGEREYNEQFF; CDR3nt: TGTGCCAGCAGTGACGGGGAGCGGGAATACAATGAGCAGTTCTTC
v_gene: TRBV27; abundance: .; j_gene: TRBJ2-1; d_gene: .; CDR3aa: CASSFSGVSYNEQFF; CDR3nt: TGTGCCAGCAGTTTCTCGGGGGTCTCCTACAATGAGCAGTTCTTC
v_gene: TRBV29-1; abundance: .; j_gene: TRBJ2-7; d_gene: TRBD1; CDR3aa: CSVEDPSETGAYEQYF; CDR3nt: TGCAGCGTTGAAGACCCCTCCGAGACAGGGGCCTACGAGCAGTACTTC
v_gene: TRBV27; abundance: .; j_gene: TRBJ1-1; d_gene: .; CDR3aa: CASSLGGMNTEAFF; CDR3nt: TGTGCCAGCAGTTTGGGGGGTATGAACACTGAAGCTTTCTTT
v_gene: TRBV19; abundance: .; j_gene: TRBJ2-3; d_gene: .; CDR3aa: CASSGVLGAGTDTQYF; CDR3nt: TGTGCCAGTTCAGGGGTCTTAGGTGCGGGCACAGATACGCAGTATTTT
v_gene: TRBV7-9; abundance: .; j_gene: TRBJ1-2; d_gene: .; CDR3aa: CASSPGARGLNYGYTF; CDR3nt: TGTGCCAGCAGCCCTGGAGCCAGGGGCCTTAACTATGGCTACACCTTC
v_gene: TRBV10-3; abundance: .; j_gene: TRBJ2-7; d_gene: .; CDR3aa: CAISESRVYEQYF; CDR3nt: TGTGCCATCAGTGAGTCACGGGTCTACGAGCAGTACTTC
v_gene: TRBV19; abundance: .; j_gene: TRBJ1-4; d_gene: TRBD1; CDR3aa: CASTPGTGGIGEKLFF; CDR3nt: TGTGCCAGTACCCCCGGGACAGGGGGAATAGGCGAAAAACTGTTTTTT
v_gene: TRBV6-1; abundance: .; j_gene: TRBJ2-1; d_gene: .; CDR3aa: CASSEIQGHEQFF; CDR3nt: TGTGCCAGCAGTGAAATCCAGGGTCATGAGCAGTTCTTC
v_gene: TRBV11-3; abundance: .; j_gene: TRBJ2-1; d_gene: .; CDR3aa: CASSPERGHYNEQFF; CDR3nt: TGTGCCAGCAGCCCGGAGCGGGGACACTACAATGAGCAGTTCTTC
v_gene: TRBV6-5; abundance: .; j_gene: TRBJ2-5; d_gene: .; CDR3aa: CASSYGLGATGETQYF; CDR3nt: TGTGCCAGCAGTTACGGATTAGGCGCTACAGGAGAGACCCAGTACTTC
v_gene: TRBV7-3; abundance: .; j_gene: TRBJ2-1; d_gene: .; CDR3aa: CASSLSFPVSGNEQFF; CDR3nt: TGTGCCAGCAGCTTAAGTTTTCCCGTTTCCGGCAATGAGCAGTTCTTC
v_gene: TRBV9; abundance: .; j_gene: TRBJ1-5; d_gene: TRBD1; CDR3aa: CASRERGLSNQPQHF; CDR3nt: TGTGCCAGCAGAGAAAGGGGGCTGAGCAATCAGCCCCAGCATTTT
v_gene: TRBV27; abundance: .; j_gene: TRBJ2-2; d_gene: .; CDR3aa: CASSLYGNTGELFF; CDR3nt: TGTGCCAGCAGCCTCTACGGGAACACCGGGGAGCTGTTTTTT
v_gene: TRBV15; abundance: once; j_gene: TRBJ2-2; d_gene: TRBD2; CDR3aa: CATSRSGTSANTGELFF; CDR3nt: TGTGCCACCAGCAGATCCGGGACTAGCGCAAACACCGGGGAGCTGTTTTTT
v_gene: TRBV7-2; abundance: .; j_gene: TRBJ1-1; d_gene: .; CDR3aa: CASGGTDLAEAFF; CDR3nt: TGTGCCAGCGGGGGGACCGACTTAGCTGAGGCTTTCTTT
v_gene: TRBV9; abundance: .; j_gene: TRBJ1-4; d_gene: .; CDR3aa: CASSVGDISTNEKLFF; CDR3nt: TGTGCCAGCAGCGTAGGGGACATATCAACTAATGAAAAACTGTTTTTT
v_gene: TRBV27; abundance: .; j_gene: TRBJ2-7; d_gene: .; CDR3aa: CASSFPLREQYF; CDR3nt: TGTGCCAGCAGTTTCCCCCTACGGGAGCAGTACTTC
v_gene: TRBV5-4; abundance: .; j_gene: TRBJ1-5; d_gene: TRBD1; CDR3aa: CASSSLGQAHKNQPQHF; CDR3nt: TGTGCCAGCAGCTCCCTGGGACAGGCGCACAAAAATCAGCCCCAGCATTTT
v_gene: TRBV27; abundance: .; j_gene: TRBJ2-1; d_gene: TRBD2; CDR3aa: CASSRGTSGSLDEQFF; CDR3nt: TGTGCCAGCAGTAGAGGGACTAGCGGGAGTTTGGATGAGCAGTTCTTC
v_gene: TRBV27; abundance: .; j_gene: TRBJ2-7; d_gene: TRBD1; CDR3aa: CASSLGQGAPEQYF; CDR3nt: TGTGCCAGCAGTCTGGGACAGGGGGCGCCTGAGCAGTACTTC
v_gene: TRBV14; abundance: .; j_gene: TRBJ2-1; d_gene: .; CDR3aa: CASSQDSTVYNEQFF; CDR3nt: TGTGCCAGCAGCCAAGATAGTACAGTTTACAATGAGCAGTTCTTC
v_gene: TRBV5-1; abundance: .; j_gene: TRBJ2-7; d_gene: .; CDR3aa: CASSRGFGSLTSYEQYF; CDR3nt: TGCGCCAGCAGTAGAGGATTTGGCAGTCTGACGTCCTACGAGCAGTACTTC
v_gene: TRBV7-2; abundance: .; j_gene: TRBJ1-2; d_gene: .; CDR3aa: CASSLTAGIGYTF; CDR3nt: TGTGCCAGCAGCTTAACCGCAGGGATTGGCTACACCTTC
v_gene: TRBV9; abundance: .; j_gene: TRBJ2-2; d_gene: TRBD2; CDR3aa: CASSVVGIAGGPLLTGELFF; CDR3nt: TGTGCCAGCAGCGTAGTTGGAATAGCGGGGGGGCCTCTCCTCACCGGGGAGCTGTTTTTT
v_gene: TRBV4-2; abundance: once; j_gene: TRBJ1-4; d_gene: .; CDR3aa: CASSQDSGNRVEKLFF; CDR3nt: TGTGCCAGCAGCCAAGATAGCGGGAACAGGGTTGAAAAACTGTTTTTT
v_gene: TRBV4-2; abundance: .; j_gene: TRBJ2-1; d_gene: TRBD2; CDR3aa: CASSQDTSGAPANEQFF; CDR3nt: TGTGCCAGCAGCCAAGATACTAGCGGCGCCCCGGCGAATGAGCAGTTCTTC
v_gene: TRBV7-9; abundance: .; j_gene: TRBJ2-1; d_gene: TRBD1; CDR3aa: CASSLGTGGAEQFF; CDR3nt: TGTGCCAGCAGCTTAGGGACAGGGGGCGCTGAGCAGTTCTTC
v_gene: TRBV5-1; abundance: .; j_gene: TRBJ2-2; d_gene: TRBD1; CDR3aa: CASSPDRGRRTGELFF; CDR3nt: TGCGCCAGCAGCCCCGACAGGGGGCGCCGGACCGGGGAGCTGTTTTTT
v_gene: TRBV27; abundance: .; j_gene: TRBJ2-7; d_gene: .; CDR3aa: CASSVGGEQYF; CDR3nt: TGTGCCAGCAGTGTCGGGGGCGAGCAGTACTTC
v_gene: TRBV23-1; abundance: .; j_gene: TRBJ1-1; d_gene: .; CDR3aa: CASSQSEGGLNTEAFF; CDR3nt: TGCGCCAGCAGTCAATCAGAGGGAGGCCTGAACACTGAAGCTTTCTTT
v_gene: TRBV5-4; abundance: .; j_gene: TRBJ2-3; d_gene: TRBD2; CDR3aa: CASSGGLAFTDTQYF; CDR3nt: TGTGCCAGCAGCGGGGGACTAGCGTTCACAGATACGCAGTATTTT
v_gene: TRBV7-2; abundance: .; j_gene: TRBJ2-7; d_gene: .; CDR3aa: CASSSTYEQYF; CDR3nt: TGTGCCAGCAGCTCCACCTACGAGCAGTACTTC
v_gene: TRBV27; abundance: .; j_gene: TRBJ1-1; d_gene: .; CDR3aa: CAIIMPGGNTEAFF; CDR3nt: TGTGCCATCATCATGCCGGGGGGGAACACTGAAGCTTTCTTT
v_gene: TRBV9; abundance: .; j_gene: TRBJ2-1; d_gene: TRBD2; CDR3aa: CASSASGGGSLYNEQFF; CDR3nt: TGTGCCAGCAGCGCCTCTGGGGGGGGGTCCCTCTACAATGAGCAGTTCTTC
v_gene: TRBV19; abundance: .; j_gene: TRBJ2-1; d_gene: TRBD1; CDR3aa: CASSTPDRFYNEQFF; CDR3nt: TGTGCCAGTAGTACCCCGGACAGGTTTTACAATGAGCAGTTCTTC
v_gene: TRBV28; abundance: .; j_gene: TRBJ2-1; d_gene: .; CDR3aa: CASSWASYNEQFF; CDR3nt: TGTGCCAGCAGTTGGGCCTCCTACAATGAGCAGTTCTTC
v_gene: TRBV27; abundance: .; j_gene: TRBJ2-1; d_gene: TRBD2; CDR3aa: CASSLAGGGDEQFF; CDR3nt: TGTGCCAGCAGTTTAGCGGGAGGGGGCGATGAGCAGTTCTTC